The entry below gives a single T cell receptor (beta chain) sequence along with its context. It has no known antigen specificity. No base qualities exist here, and no much larger clone lies one base off it. This sample is drawn from a study of CD8 T cells in ankylosing spondylitis (dated by TCRdb to about 2017). Regarding the study in general: To find TCR variants linked to disease, the study profiled T cell receptor beta repertoires in ankylosing spondylitis patients and healthy donors. The full study cohort comprised 25 ankylosing spondylitis patients and around 100 healthy donors. Peripheral blood was sampled, and synovial fluid was additionally collected from ankylosing spondylitis patients. Study-level results and caveats: Significant enrichment of the disease-linked clones was reported in matched synovial fluid samples from ankylosing spondylitis patients. A CD8+ phenotype was shown by the disease-linked clones, which were found at relatively low frequencies in peripheral blood. Some motif variants had previously been reported in the synovial fluid and blood of reactive arthritis patients, which suggests shared mechanisms of disease initiation. Blood from ankylosing spondylitis patients appeared to be characterized by a TCR beta motif made up of under ten highly homologous amino acid variants.

Sequenced on an Illumina HiSeq 2500. Quantitative 5'-RACE with molecular barcodes was used to prepare TCR beta libraries. In the original analysis: A new computational method based on a probabilistic model of VDJ rearrangement was used to identify disease-linked TCR variants. Using fastp trimming at Q25 and MiXCR clonotype assembly, TCRdb reanalyzed the public sequencing data and kept in-frame beta chains. Duplicate CDR3 protein sequences are folded into a single record with the most common DNA and genes. The V and J calls and clone size come from TCRdb's table, not from the authors' own analysis. For this sample the table gives 450,000 or so distinct CDR3 sequences, of which roughly a quarter were detected only once. 0.85% to 1% of the sample is taken by the ten largest. The clonotype comes from a male donor with ankylosing spondylitis. The sample was blood, either unsorted or a sorted T cell fraction (not recorded which).

The sequenced DNA: TGCAGCGTTGGGAGAGCGGGAGGCGGGAGAGATACGCAGTATTTT. It translates to CSVGRAGGGRDTQYF. The sequence links TRBV29-1 to TRBJ2-3, with 9 bases in between that match TRBD2. Looking up the germline V gene yields CDR1 SQVTM and CDR2 ANQGSEA. V is pruned by 4 bases and J by 5 bases, leaving 10 bases of the junction without a gene match. Inclusive of the bounding cysteine and phenylalanine, the CDR3 is 15 residues long. Only CDR3 DNA is held: 45 bases, read in frame from base 1.